The sequence of this T cell receptor (beta chain) was determined in a study of cytomegalovirus exposure and HLA in healthy donors. Data came from immunoSEQ multiplex PCR; TCRdb stores just in-frame clones and leaves some out. This table holds 200,000 to 250,000 clones, about 89% found once. J lost 2 bases, V lost 5 bases, and 9 bases had no gene match. Germline V gene data show CDR1 as SEHNR and CDR2 as FQNEAQ (reference sequence). The CDR3 extends over 15 amino acids. Concerning this clone: The target antigen is unknown.

The study's findings and limits: Whilst most TCR sequences proved rare, a subset of public TCRs occurred across many donors. In vitro testing confirmed a few CMV-associated chains as specific for CMV antigens.

This TCR was recovered from a woman under 30 in good health and CMV-seronegative. Sequenced material: PBMCs. This sequence joins TRBV7-9 and TRBJ2-7, with 7 bases that match TRBD1. DNA for the CDR3: TGTGCCAGCAGCCCCGGGACAGTCACGACCTACGAGCAGTACTTC. As protein: CASSPGTVTTYEQYF.